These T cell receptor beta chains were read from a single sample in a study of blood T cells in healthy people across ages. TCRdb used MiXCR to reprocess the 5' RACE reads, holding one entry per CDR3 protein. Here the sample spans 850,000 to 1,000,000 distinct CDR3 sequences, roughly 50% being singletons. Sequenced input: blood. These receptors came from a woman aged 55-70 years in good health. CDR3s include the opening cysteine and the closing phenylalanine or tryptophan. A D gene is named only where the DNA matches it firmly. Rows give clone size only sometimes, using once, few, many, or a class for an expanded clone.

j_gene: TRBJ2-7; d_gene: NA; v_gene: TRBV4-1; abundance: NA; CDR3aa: CASSQAMGETRYEQYF; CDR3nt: TGCGCCAGCAGCCAAGCGATGGGCGAGACTCGATACGAGCAGTACTTC
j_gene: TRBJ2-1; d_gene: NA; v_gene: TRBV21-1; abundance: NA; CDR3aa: CASSKARVDEQFF; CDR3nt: TGTGCCAGCAGCAAAGCCAGGGTGGATGAGCAGTTCTTC
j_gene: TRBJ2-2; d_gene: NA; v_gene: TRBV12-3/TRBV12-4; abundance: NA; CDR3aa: CASSLKISNTGELFF; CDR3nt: TGTGCCAGCAGTTTAAAGATTTCGAACACCGGGGAGCTGTTTTTT
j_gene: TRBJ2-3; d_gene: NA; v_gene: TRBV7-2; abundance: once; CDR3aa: CASSLMGASQYF; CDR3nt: TGTGCCAGCAGCTTAATGGGGGCGTCTCAGTATTTT
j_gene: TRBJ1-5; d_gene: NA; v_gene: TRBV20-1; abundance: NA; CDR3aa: CSASKGMSNQPQHF; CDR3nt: TGCAGTGCTAGCAAGGGGATGAGCAATCAGCCCCAGCATTTT
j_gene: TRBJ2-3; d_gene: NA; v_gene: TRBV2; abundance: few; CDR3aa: CASRNYDTPSTDTQYF; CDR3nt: TGTGCCAGCAGGAATTACGATACTCCTAGCACAGATACGCAGTATTTT
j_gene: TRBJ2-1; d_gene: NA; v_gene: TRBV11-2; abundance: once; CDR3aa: CASSSTTGPLEQFF; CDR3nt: TGTGCCAGCAGCAGCACGACGGGGCCCCTGGAGCAGTTCTTC
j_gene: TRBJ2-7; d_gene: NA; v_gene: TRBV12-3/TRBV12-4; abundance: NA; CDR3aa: CASSIGGGSYEQYF; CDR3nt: TGTGCCAGCAGTATAGGGGGTGGCTCCTACGAGCAGTACTTC
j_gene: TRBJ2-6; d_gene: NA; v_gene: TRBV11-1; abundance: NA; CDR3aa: CASSLGGDGANVLTF; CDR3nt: TGTGCCAGCAGCTTAGGGGGGGATGGGGCCAACGTCCTGACTTTC
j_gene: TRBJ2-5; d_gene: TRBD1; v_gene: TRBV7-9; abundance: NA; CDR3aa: CASSPPTGAFFETQYF; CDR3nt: TGTGCCAGCAGCCCCCCGACAGGGGCATTCTTTGAGACCCAGTACTTC
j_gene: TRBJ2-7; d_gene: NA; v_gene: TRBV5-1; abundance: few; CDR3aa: CASSLTALGSGEQYF; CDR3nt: TGCGCCAGCAGCTTGACAGCACTAGGAAGTGGGGAGCAGTACTTC
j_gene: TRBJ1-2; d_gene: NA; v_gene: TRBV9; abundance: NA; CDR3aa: CASSDGTLRQYYGYTF; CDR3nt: TGTGCCAGCAGCGACGGAACTCTAAGACAGTACTATGGCTACACCTTC
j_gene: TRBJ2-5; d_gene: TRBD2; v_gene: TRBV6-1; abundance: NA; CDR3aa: CASRKLRTSGSLGETQYF; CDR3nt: TGTGCCAGCAGAAAACTAAGGACTAGCGGGAGCTTGGGAGAGACCCAGTACTTC
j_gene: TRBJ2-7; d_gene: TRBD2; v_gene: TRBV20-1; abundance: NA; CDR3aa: CSAGKGLAGPYEQYF; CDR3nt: TGCAGTGCTGGAAAGGGACTAGCGGGACCGTACGAGCAGTACTTC
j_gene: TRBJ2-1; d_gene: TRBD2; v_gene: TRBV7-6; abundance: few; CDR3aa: CASSSPLLAVYNEQFF; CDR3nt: TGTGCCAGCAGCTCACCCCTCCTAGCGGTTTACAATGAGCAGTTCTTC
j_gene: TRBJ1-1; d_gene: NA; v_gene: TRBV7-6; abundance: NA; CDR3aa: CASSLGGVTEAFF; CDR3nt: TGTGCCAGCAGCCTAGGGGGTGTCACTGAAGCTTTCTTT
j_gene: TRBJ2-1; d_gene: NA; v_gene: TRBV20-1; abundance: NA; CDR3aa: CSSHPRDGLSYNEQFF; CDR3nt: TGCAGTTCTCATCCCAGAGACGGACTATCCTACAATGAGCAGTTCTTC
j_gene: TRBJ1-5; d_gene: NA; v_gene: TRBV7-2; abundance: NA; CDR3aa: CASSWDINQPQHF; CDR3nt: TGTGCCAGCAGCTGGGACATCAATCAGCCCCAGCATTTT
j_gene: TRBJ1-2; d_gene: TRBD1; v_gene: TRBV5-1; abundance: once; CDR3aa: CASSLADRAHGYTF; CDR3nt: TGCGCCAGCAGCTTAGCGGACAGGGCCCATGGCTACACCTTC
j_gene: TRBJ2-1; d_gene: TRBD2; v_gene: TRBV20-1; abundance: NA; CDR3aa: CSAKLAGDFNEQFF; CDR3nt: TGCAGTGCTAAATTAGCGGGAGATTTCAATGAGCAGTTCTTC
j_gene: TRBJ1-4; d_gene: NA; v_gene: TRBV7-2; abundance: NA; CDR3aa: CASSLGQAEKLFF; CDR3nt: TGTGCCAGCAGCTTGGGTCAAGCGGAAAAACTGTTTTTT
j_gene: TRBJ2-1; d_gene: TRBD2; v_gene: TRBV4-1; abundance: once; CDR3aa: CASSQEVGLAGEEQFF; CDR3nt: TGCGCCAGCAGCCAAGAAGTAGGACTAGCGGGAGAAGAGCAGTTCTTC
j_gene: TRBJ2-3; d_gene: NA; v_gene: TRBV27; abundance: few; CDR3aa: CASSLLLNTQYF; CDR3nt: TGTGCCAGCAGTCTCCTTTTGAATACGCAGTATTTT
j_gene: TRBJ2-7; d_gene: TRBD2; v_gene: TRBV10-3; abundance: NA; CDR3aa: CAISPTSANYEQYF; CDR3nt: TGTGCCATCAGCCCGACTAGCGCCAACTACGAGCAGTACTTC
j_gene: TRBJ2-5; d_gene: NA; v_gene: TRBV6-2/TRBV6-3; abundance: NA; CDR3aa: CASSTDRGRETQYF; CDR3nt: TGTGCCAGCAGCACTGACAGAGGGCGAGAGACCCAGTACTTC
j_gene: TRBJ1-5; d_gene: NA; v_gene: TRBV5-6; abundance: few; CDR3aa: CASSRTVNQPQHF; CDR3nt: TGTGCCAGCAGCCGGACAGTTAATCAGCCCCAGCATTTT
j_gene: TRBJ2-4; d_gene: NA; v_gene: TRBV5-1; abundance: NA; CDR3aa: CASSSGQNLGAKNIQYF; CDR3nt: TGCGCCAGCAGCTCCGGACAGAACCTAGGGGCCAAAAACATTCAGTACTTC
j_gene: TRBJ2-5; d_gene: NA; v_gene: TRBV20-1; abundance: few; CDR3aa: CSATWRGKETQYF; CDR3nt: TGCAGTGCTACCTGGAGAGGGAAAGAGACCCAGTACTTC
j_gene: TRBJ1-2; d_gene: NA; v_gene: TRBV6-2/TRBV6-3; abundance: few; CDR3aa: CASSSGQGGYGYTF; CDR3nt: TGTGCCAGCAGTTCCGGACAAGGCGGGTATGGCTACACCTTC
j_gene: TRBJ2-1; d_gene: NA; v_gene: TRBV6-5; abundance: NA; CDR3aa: CASSYNRAPGNEQFF; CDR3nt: TGTGCCAGCAGTTACAACAGGGCCCCGGGCAATGAGCAGTTCTTC
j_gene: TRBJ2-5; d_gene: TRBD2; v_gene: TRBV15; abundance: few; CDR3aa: CATSRDLGKAGEQYF; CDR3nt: TGTGCCACCAGCAGAGATCTAGGAAAAGCGGGAGAGCAGTACTTC
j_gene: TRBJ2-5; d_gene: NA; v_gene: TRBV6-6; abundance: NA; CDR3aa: CASSRQVNQETQYF; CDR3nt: TGTGCCAGCAGCCGACAGGTGAACCAAGAGACCCAGTACTTC
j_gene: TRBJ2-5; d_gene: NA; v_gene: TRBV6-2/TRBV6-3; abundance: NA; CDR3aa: CASSWSRGPQETQYF; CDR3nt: TGTGCCAGCAGTTGGTCAAGGGGACCTCAAGAGACCCAGTACTTC